Listed here are 28 T cell receptor beta chains from one sample, sequenced in a study of vaccination and CD4 T cells after COVID-19. Treatment indicated: approximately nine-day PBMC culture with coronavirus spike peptide pools or control peptides (ViraFEST assay). No antigen has been assigned to these receptors. Cultured CD4+ T cell DNA underwent sequencing with the Oncomine TCR Beta short-read assay. MiXCR was run by TCRdb on the PCR reads, yielding one entry per CDR3 protein. This sample has around 15,000 distinct CDR3 sequences; around 61% occur once, and the top ten carry 7.4%. The source material was CD4+ T cells from blood, cultured in vitro. Receptor source: a human donor who had recovered from COVID-19.

This clonotype was recorded only once. This sequence joins TRBV7-9 and TRBJ2-7; 7 bases fit TRBD2. The CDR3 length is 11 residues. The J segment lost 6 bases and the V segment lost 10 bases, leaving 6 bases of the junction unmatched. In germline, CDR1 is SEHNR, CDR2 FQNEAQ (reference sequence). The CDR3 protein is CAIRTSFEQYF. Written as DNA, the CDR3 is TGTGCCATCCGGACTAGTTTCGAGCAGTACTTC.

V usage is TRBV20-1 and J usage is TRBJ2-3; weak D call: TRBD1 (6 bases). Germline V gene data show CDR1 as DFQATT and CDR2 as SNEGSKA (reference sequence). V gave up 5 bases and J gave up 5 bases, with 11 bases separating them. CDR3 length equals 12 residues. For the CDR3, the DNA is TGCAGTGCTGCGGCAGGGGTAGATACGCAGTATTTT. It translates to CSAAAGVDTQYF.

This clonotype was seen only a few times. The rearrangement joins TRBV20-1 to TRBJ1-4, with 11 bases identical to TRBD1. The J segment lost 8 bases and the V segment lost 0 bases, leaving 5 bases of the junction unmatched. This CDR3 is built from 15 residues. Germline V gene data show CDR1 as DFQATT and CDR2 as SNEGSKA (reference sequence). The CDR3: CSARDPGTGGEKLFF. The DNA for the CDR3 is TGCAGTGCTAGAGATCCGGGGACAGGGGGAGAAAAACTGTTTTTT.

The chain uses TRBV7-6 and TRBJ2-5; 7 bases align to TRBD2. Germline V lookup: CDR1 SGHVS, CDR2 FNYEAQ. V shed 3 bases and J 5 bases; nucleotides not matched to a gene: 15. CDR3 length: 17 residues. The CDR3 DNA reads as TGTGCCAGCAGCTTGATACTAGCGTCCCGGGATTTTGAGACCCAGTACTTC. Translating gives CASSLILASRDFETQYF.

J is TRBJ2-5 and V is TRBV7-2, with D possibly matching TRBD2 (7 bases). Germline loops: CDR1 SGHTA, CDR2 FQGNSA. The CDR3 has 13 amino acids. Trimming stripped 7 bases from V and 7 bases from J, with 16 bases between. The CDR3 spells CASTNGGPGTQYF. DNA for the CDR3: TGTGCCAGCACGAACGGGGGGCCTGGGACCCAGTACTTC.

This clonotype has a handful of counts. The rearrangement links TRBV12-3 or TRBV12-4 to TRBJ2-5, with D unclear. V was pared by 0 bases and J by 4 bases, with 6 bases between. The CDR3 has 13 amino acids. The CDR3 sequence is CASSLAGLETQYF. The CDR3 coding sequence is TGTGCCAGCAGTTTAGCAGGGTTAGAGACCCAGTACTTC.

The sample holds a few counts of this clonotype. This chain joins TRBV20-1 and TRBJ1-2, with D hard to call. Trimming removed 2 bases at V and 10 bases at J, with 14 bases between. The CDR3 extends over 12 amino acids. The V gene's germline CDR1 is DFQATT and CDR2 SNEGSKA (reference sequence). CDR3 region: CSARTPTSNYTF. The CDR3 region has the DNA TGCAGTGCTAGAACTCCAACATCTAACTACACCTTC.

V gene TRBV7-6 combines with J gene TRBJ2-2; the D call may be TRBD1 or TRBD2 (5 bases each). The V gene lost 2 bases and the J gene lost 4 bases, with 14 bases spanning the gap. Germline lookup yields CDR1 SGHVS and CDR2 FNYEAQ. The CDR3 loop spans 16 amino acids. CDR3 in amino acids: CASSLWTSRGTGELFF. The DNA of the CDR3 is TGTGCCAGCAGCTTATGGACGTCGAGGGGCACCGGGGAGCTGTTTTTT. Complete variable domain (other parts from reference TRBV7-6 and TRBJ2-2): GAGVSQSPRYKVTKRGQDVALRCDPISGHVSLYWYRQALGQGPEFLTYFNYEAQQDKSGLPNDRFSAERPEGSISTLTIQRTEQRDSAMYRCASSLWTSRGTGELFFGEGSRLTVL.

This chain links TRBV30 with TRBJ1-2; D perhaps matches TRBD1 (5 bases). This CDR3 contains 14 residues. CDR1 and CDR2 from the germline V gene are GTSNPN and SVGIG (reference sequence). Trimming took off 1 base at V and 4 bases at J, with 13 bases between the two ends. The CDR3 loop is CAWSAGGKGYGYTF. DNA for the CDR3: TGTGCCTGGAGTGCGGGGGGGAAGGGCTATGGCTACACCTTC. Supplemented by reference TRBV30 and TRBJ1-2, the full variable domain reads SQTIHQWPATLVQPVGSPLSLECTVEGTSNPNLYWYRQAAGRGLQLLFYSVGIGQISSEVPQNLSASRPQDRQFILSSKKLLLSDSGFYLCAWSAGGKGYGYTFGSGTRLTVV.

This rearrangement joins TRBV20-1 to TRBJ2-1, with 9 bases that match TRBD2. There are 14 residues in the CDR3. After removal of 5 bases from V and 6 bases from J, the junction contained 8 bases not matched to a gene. CDR1 DFQATT and CDR2 SNEGSKA come from the germline V gene (reference sequence). In DNA, the CDR3 is TGCAGTGCTGGGGTAGCGGGGGCGAGCAATGAGCAGTTCTTC. It codes for CSAGVAGASNEQFF.

The DNA for the CDR3 is TGCAGTGCTAGGGGTTACGGGGGGGACACTGAAGCTTTCTTT. Translating gives CSARGYGGDTEAFF. The chain joins TRBV20-1 to TRBJ1-1; maybe TRBD1 (5 bases). V shed 3 bases and J shed 3 bases, with 14 bases lying between them. Germline CDR1 DFQATT, CDR2 SNEGSKA (reference sequence). The CDR3 consists of 14 residues.

By its share, this clonotype is medium-sized. V and J are TRBV7-6 and TRBJ2-2; 10 bases fit TRBD1. This CDR3 spans 16 amino acids. Losses at the gene ends were 5 bases for V and 6 bases for J; bases not matched to a gene: 9. Germline CDR1 SGHVS, CDR2 FNYEAQ. CDR3 bases: TGTGCCAGCAGCCCACGCGGGACAGGGGTAGCCGGGGAGCTGTTTTTT. Translating it yields CASSPRGTGVAGELFF.

V usage is TRBV27 and J usage is TRBJ2-7; no firm D call. CDR1 MNHEY and CDR2 SMNVEV come from the germline V gene (reference sequence). This CDR3 region has 13 residues. Trimming stripped 3 bases from V and 3 bases from J, with 9 bases between. DNA for the CDR3: TGTGCCAGCAGTTTGCGACGGTTCTACGAGCAGTACTTC. Translated: CASSLRRFYEQYF.

The J gene is TRBJ2-1, the V gene TRBV20-1; 10 bases fit TRBD2. V trimming: 1 base; J trimming: 5 bases; junction bases outside the gene matches: 8. The CDR3 has 16 residues. Looked up from germline, CDR1 is DFQATT and CDR2 is SNEGSKA (reference sequence). The CDR3 bases are TGCAGTGCTAGAGTCCATAGCGGGAGGCGGGACAATGAGCAGTTCTTC. Protein product: CSARVHSGRRDNEQFF.

Details on this clonotype: The junction shows a germline mismatch at one end, possibly a read error. The chain has TRBV6-1 and TRBJ1-2; the D gene is possibly TRBD1 (6 bases). The CDR3 totals 13 residues. The V gene's germline CDR1 is MNHNS and CDR2 SASEGT. The DNA for the CDR3 is TGTGCCAGCCAAATTCAGTACAGGGCTGGCTGCACCTTC. Translated: CASQIQYRAGCTF.

This clonotype was observed a single time. The chain couples TRBV2 to TRBJ1-4, with D unclear. The CDR3 sequence is 14 residues long. The germline V gene encodes CDR1 SNHLY and CDR2 FYNNEI. V lost 3 bases and J 11 bases, leaving 16 bases between the germline ends. Written as DNA, the CDR3 is TGTGCCAGCAGTGATGGAGCATCGATGAGCAAACTGTTTTTT. It encodes CASSDGASMSKLFF.

V gene TRBV2 combines with J gene TRBJ2-7; either TRBD1 or TRBD2 may supply D (5 bases each). The V gene's germline CDR1 is SNHLY and CDR2 FYNNEI. CDR3 length equals 12 residues. Trimming stripped 7 bases from V and 7 bases from J, with 14 bases between. The CDR3 DNA reads TGTGCCAGCAAAGCAGCTGGGGGAGAGCAGTACTTC. It yields the protein CASKAAGGEQYF.

In this sample, this clonotype turned up a few times. The CDR3 reads CSASQQGLNYGYTF. Written as DNA, the CDR3 is TGCAGTGCTAGTCAACAGGGGTTAAACTATGGCTACACCTTC. V gene TRBV20-1 combines with J gene TRBJ1-2; 7 bases are a match to TRBD1. The length of the CDR3 is 14 residues. Germline trimming cut 3 bases from V and 2 bases from J; bases unmatched to any gene: 6. CDR1 is DFQATT and CDR2 is SNEGSKA in the germline V gene (reference sequence).

The J gene is TRBJ2-1, the V gene TRBV2; 9 nucleotides line up with TRBD2. Germline V gives CDR1 SNHLY, CDR2 FYNNEI. The CDR3 runs 16 residues. Trimming at V came to 8 bases and at J to 10 bases, leaving 18 bases not matched to a gene. CDR3: CASRKSGSGGPKEQFF. The CDR3 DNA follows: TGTGCCAGCCGAAAGTCGGGTAGCGGGGGACCCAAGGAGCAGTTCTTC.

A few counts support this clonotype. The rearrangement joins TRBV7-2 to TRBJ2-3; D ambiguous. Per the germline V gene, CDR1 is SGHTA and CDR2 is FQGNSA. This CDR3 region has 13 residues. V was pared by 2 bases and J by 1 base, with 4 bases between. The CDR3 reads CASSLLGTDTQYF. In DNA, the CDR3 is TGTGCCAGCAGCTTATTGGGCACAGATACGCAGTATTTT.

The J gene is TRBJ2-7, the V gene TRBV20-1; TRBD1 matches at 9 bases. Germline V gene lookup returns CDR1 DFQATT and CDR2 SNEGSKA (reference sequence). Trimming took 5 bases from V and 3 from J; bases not matched to a gene: 5. The CDR3 has 13 amino acids. CDR3 region: CSASGQGHYEQYF. The CDR3 DNA reads as TGCAGTGCTTCGGGACAGGGCCACTACGAGCAGTACTTC.

The table lists this clonotype with a few counts. The genes are TRBV7-2 and TRBJ2-1, with TRBD2 matching 7 bases. The V segment lost 5 bases and the J segment 4 bases; nucleotides outside the gene matches: 8. CDR3 length equals 15 residues. From germline, CDR1 is SGHTA and CDR2 FQGNSA. Written as DNA, the CDR3 is TGTGCCAGCAGCCCCGCCGCTAGCGGTTACAATGAGCAGTTCTTC. Protein: CASSPAASGYNEQFF. The variable domain in full, completed from reference TRBV7-2 and TRBJ2-1, reads GAGVSQSPSNKVTEKGKDVELRCDPISGHTALYWYRQSLGQGLEFLIYFQGNSAPDKSGLPSDRFSAERTGGSVSTLTIQRTQQEDSAVYLCASSPAASGYNEQFFGPGTRLTVL.

This chain joins TRBV7-2 and TRBJ2-1, with TRBD2 matching 11 bases. The CDR3 sequence is 15 residues long. Germline V gene sequence: CDR1 SGHTA, CDR2 FQGNSA. The junction had 3 bases not matched to a gene; V was cut back by 4 bases and J by 4 bases. CDR3 amino acids: CASSSGLAVYNEQFF. In nucleotides, the CDR3 is TGTGCCAGCAGCTCGGGACTAGCGGTTTACAATGAGCAGTTCTTC.

The chain combines TRBV10-3 with TRBJ2-1, with D possibly TRBD1 on 6 matching bases. Germline-derived CDR1 and CDR2 are ENHRY and SYGVKD. This CDR3 is 16 amino acids long. V lost 6 bases and J lost 0, with 15 bases in between. Here the CDR3 DNA reads TGTGCCATCAGCCCTGACAGGTATAGCTCCTACAATGAGCAGTTCTTC. As protein: CAISPDRYSSYNEQFF.

This clonotype was observed a handful of times. The chain employs TRBV15 and TRBJ2-1; 8 nucleotides match TRBD2. The CDR3 runs 21 residues. Germline values: CDR1 LNHNV, CDR2 YYDKDF (reference sequence). Trimming cost V 0 bases and J 0 bases; bases outside gene matches: 16. CDR3 sequence reads: CATSRDQVVAGTPDSYNEQFF. The DNA of the CDR3 is TGTGCCACCAGCAGAGATCAAGTGGTAGCGGGGACACCTGACTCCTACAATGAGCAGTTCTTC.

The chain employs TRBV15 and TRBJ1-4; possibly TRBD1 for D (5 bases). Trimming pared 0 bases from V and 5 bases from J, leaving 10 bases between. Germline CDR1 is LNHNV and CDR2 is YYDKDF (reference sequence). This CDR3 has 15 amino acids. CDR3 protein: CATSRDLGTNEKLFF. For the CDR3, the DNA is TGTGCCACCAGCAGAGATTTGGGGACCAATGAAAAACTGTTTTTT.

The J gene is TRBJ2-1, the V gene TRBV25-1; TRBD2 agrees at 7 bases. Unmatched junction bases numbered 20, after V lost 6 bases and J lost 0 bases. The germline gives CDR1 MGHDK, CDR2 SYGVNS. The CDR3 loop spans 20 amino acids. In nucleotides, the CDR3 is TGTGCCAGCAGCCCGTCGTTAGGGGCGGGGGTAGCTAGCTCCTACAATGAGCAGTTCTTC. This encodes CASSPSLGAGVASSYNEQFF.

V is TRBV6-4 and J is TRBJ2-1, with a tentative D call TRBD2 (6 bases). Germline V gene sequence: CDR1 MRHNA, CDR2 SNTAGT. The CDR3 loop spans 14 amino acids. Deletions cut 4 bases from V and 3 bases from J, with 10 bases between. Written as DNA, the CDR3 is TGTGCCAGCAGTGTGGAGGGTTTCTACAATGAGCAGTTCTTC. It encodes CASSVEGFYNEQFF.